The 4 T cell receptor beta chains in this list originate from one sample, sequenced in a study of blood T cell repertoires in COVID-19. The method was immunoSEQ multiplex PCR; TCRdb's version includes in-frame clones alone and lacks a portion of them. The sample holds about 210,000 clones, about 92% seen once. The source material was peripheral blood. Receptors were obtained from a man in his thirties or forties with acute or convalescent COVID-19.

V and J are TRBV4-1 and TRBJ1-2, with TRBD1 matching 9 bases. Germline assignment: CDR1 MGHRA and CDR2 YSYEKL. The CDR3 length is 18 residues. With V trimmed by 0 bases and J by 2 bases, 10 bases remained unmatched. CDR3 in amino acids: CASSQDTLGQGWNYGYTF. The CDR3, as DNA: TGCGCCAGCAGCCAAGATACGCTAGGACAGGGGTGGAACTATGGCTACACCTTC.

The rearrangement uses TRBV19 and TRBJ2-5; a weak D match, TRBD2 (6 bases). The CDR3 runs 11 residues. V was clipped by 3 bases and J by 7 bases, with 6 bases between them. Germline V gene sequence: CDR1 LNHDA, CDR2 SQIVND (reference sequence). CDR3 region: CASSMGGTQYF. CDR3 coding DNA: TGTGCCAGTAGTATGGGAGGGACCCAGTACTTC.

CDR3 protein: CASRRDRQGELFF. In nucleotides, the CDR3 is TGTGCCAGCAGACGGGACAGGCAGGGGGAGCTGTTTTTT. This chain uses TRBV28 with TRBJ2-2, with 8 bases fitting TRBD1. V trimming: 6 bases; J trimming: 8 bases; junction bases outside the gene matches: 5. This CDR3 is built from 13 residues. Per germline, CDR1 MDHEN and CDR2 SYDVKM.

This rearrangement joins TRBV30 to TRBJ1-5, with 7 bases that match TRBD1. CDR3 length: 13 residues. V shed 3 bases and J 4 bases; nucleotides not matched to a gene: 3. The V gene's germline CDR1 is GTSNPN and CDR2 SVGIG (reference sequence). CDR3 region: CAWSGQANQPQHF. The CDR3 nucleotides are TGTGCCTGGAGCGGACAGGCGAATCAGCCCCAGCATTTT.